The rows below give T cell receptor beta chains drawn from one sample of a study of CD8 T cells in Susac syndrome. TCRdb ran MiXCR on the immunoSEQ multiplex PCR reads and lists one entry per CDR3 protein. The sample includes a few hundred thousand distinct CDR3 sequences, 75% to 90% of them seen just once. The sequencing sample was made of CD8+ T cells from PBMCs. These receptor sequences come from a human donor with multiple sclerosis. Each CDR3 is given with its conserved first and last residue. The D gene is left open where the match is weak. Size is omitted from some rows. Given values are once, few, many or a class for expanded clones.

D	V	J	size	DNA	CDR3
NA	TRBV28	TRBJ2-2	NA	TGTGCCAGCAGTCCCATATATTTGGGGGGATTCGGGGAGCTGTTTTTT	CASSPIYLGGFGELFF
NA	TRBV5-1	TRBJ2-7	NA	TGCGCCAGCAGCTTGGCCATCGACAGGATCGAGCAGTACTTC	CASSLAIDRIEQYF
NA	TRBV4-1	TRBJ1-1	few	TGTGCCAGCAGCCAAGATGGGGCTGAAGCTTTCTTT	CASSQDGAEAFF
TRBD1	TRBV28	TRBJ2-7	NA	TGTGCCAGCATCTCTTCGGACAGGGCTTTGGACGAGCAGTACTTC	CASISSDRALDEQYF
NA	TRBV3-1	TRBJ1-1	NA	TGTGCCAGCAGCCAAGATGGTTTGAGAGGAGGCACTGAAGCTTTCTTT	CASSQDGLRGGTEAFF
NA	TRBV4-1	TRBJ2-5	NA	TGCGCCAGCAGCGAAGGACTCTTAAAGAGGGAGACCCAGTACTTC	CASSEGLLKRETQYF
TRBD2	TRBV11-2	TRBJ2-7	NA	TGTGCCAGCAGCTCGACTAGCGGGGTCTACGAGCAGTACTTC	CASSSTSGVYEQYF
NA	TRBV5-1	TRBJ2-3	NA	TGCGCCAGCAGCCATATGGGGGATCTTCTAGGGGCAGATACGCAGTATTTT	CASSHMGDLLGADTQYF
NA	TRBV30	TRBJ1-5	NA	TGTGCCTGGAGTGTACAAGGACTTTATAGCAATCAGCCCCAGCATTTT	CAWSVQGLYSNQPQHF
NA	TRBV6-2/TRBV6-3	TRBJ2-2	NA	TGTGCCACCCAAGGGAGTAGCGGCACCGGGGAGCTGTTTTTT	CATQGSSGTGELFF
NA	TRBV4-1	TRBJ1-1	NA	TGCGCCAGCAGCCAAGTAGGGGCGGACACTGAAGTTTTCTTT	CASSQVGADTEVFF
NA	TRBV6-1	TRBJ1-1	few	TGTGCCAGCAGTGAAGTAAATGAAGCTTTCTTT	CASSEVNEAFF
NA	TRBV30	TRBJ1-2	NA	TGTGCCTGGACCAACGGGGGGGCGGGAGGCTACACCTTC	CAWTNGGAGGYTF
TRBD1	TRBV12-3/TRBV12-4	TRBJ2-4	once	TGTGCCAGCAGTTCGACAGGGGGCACGGACATTCAGTACTTC	CASSSTGGTDIQYF
NA	TRBV29-1	TRBJ2-1	NA	TGCAGCGTGGTGGGTGATACCTACAATGAGCAGTTCTTC	CSVVGDTYNEQFF
TRBD2	TRBV29-1	TRBJ2-1	NA	TGCAGCGCCCTAGCGGGGGGAATCGATGAGCAGTTCTTC	CSALAGGIDEQFF
TRBD1	TRBV7-9	TRBJ2-1	NA	TGTGCCCGCAGCTCAACAGGGGACGACTACAATGAGCAGTTCTTC	CARSSTGDDYNEQFF
TRBD2	TRBV6-1	TRBJ2-7	few	TGTGCCAGCAGTCCCGAGGCGGGAGTGTCGGCCTCCTACGAGCAGTACTTC	CASSPEAGVSASYEQYF
NA	TRBV4-1	TRBJ2-7	NA	TGCGCCAGCAGCCAATGGACCGGGACCTACGAGCAGTACTTC	CASSQWTGTYEQYF
NA	TRBV9	TRBJ2-5	NA	TGTGCCAGCAGCGTTGATCCAGGGATCATGGAGACCCAGTACTTC	CASSVDPGIMETQYF
NA	TRBV19	TRBJ1-2	NA	TGTGCCAGTAGTCTTCCGAGGCAGGGAGGGCTCTATGGCTACACCTTC	CASSLPRQGGLYGYTF
TRBD2	TRBV6-1	TRBJ2-1	NA	TGTGCCAGCGGTCGACTAGCGGGGGAATACAATGAGCAGTTCTTC	CASGRLAGEYNEQFF
TRBD1	TRBV7-8	TRBJ2-7	NA	TGTGCCAGCAGCTCGGGACAGGGGTTCGACGAGCAGTACTTC	CASSSGQGFDEQYF
TRBD2	TRBV2	TRBJ2-7	NA	TGTGCCGGTGACGGGGGGGAAACCTACGAGCAGTACTTC	CAGDGGETYEQYF
TRBD2	TRBV6-1	TRBJ2-3	once	TGTGCCAGCAGTCCGCAAACTAGCGGGAGCACAGATACGCAGTATTTT	CASSPQTSGSTDTQYF
NA	TRBV27	TRBJ1-1	NA	TGTGTCGGAAGGAACACTGAAGCTTTCTTT	CVGRNTEAFF
NA	TRBV6-5	TRBJ2-7	few	TGTGCCAGCAGTTACATGACCGCATACGAGCAGTACTTC	CASSYMTAYEQYF
NA	TRBV7-6	TRBJ2-1	NA	TGTGCCAGCAGTTCAGCGACTAGAAGCTCCTACAATGAGCAGTTCTTC	CASSSATRSSYNEQFF
TRBD2	TRBV13	TRBJ2-1	NA	TGTGCCAGCAGCACCCACAACCGGGGACTAGCGGACTACAATGAGCAGTTCTTC	CASSTHNRGLADYNEQFF
NA	TRBV29-1	TRBJ1-2	NA	TGCAGCGTTATAATGGGTCCGGATGGCTACACCTTC	CSVIMGPDGYTF
NA	TRBV18	TRBJ2-7	NA	TGTGCCAGCTCCCCAGAGGTATACGAGCAGTACTTC	CASSPEVYEQYF
NA	TRBV2	TRBJ2-3	NA	TGTGCCAGCAGTGAAGATACGCAGTATTTT	CASSEDTQYF
TRBD2	TRBV5-1	TRBJ2-1	NA	TGCGCCAGCAGCCCCCGGGAGGCAGCATTCTACAATGAGCAGTTCTTC	CASSPREAAFYNEQFF
TRBD1	TRBV30	TRBJ2-3	once	TGTGCCTGGAGTCCGGGACAGGGAACAGATACGCAGTATTTT	CAWSPGQGTDTQYF
NA	TRBV6-1	TRBJ1-1	few	TGTGCCAGCAGTGGTCAATCTCGGGCTCACGAAGCTTTCTTT	CASSGQSRAHEAFF
TRBD2	TRBV29-1	TRBJ2-7	NA	TGCAGCGTATCGGGCGGGAGTATTTACGAGCAGTACTTC	CSVSGGSIYEQYF
NA	TRBV6-1	TRBJ2-7	NA	TGTGCCAGCAGTGCTGAGAAAAACGTCTTCTACGAGCAGTACTTC	CASSAEKNVFYEQYF
NA	TRBV15	TRBJ2-5	once	TGTGCCACCAGCAGAGTTGCGGGGAGTGAAGAGACCCAGTACTTC	CATSRVAGSEETQYF
NA	TRBV4-1	TRBJ1-3	NA	TGCGCCAGCAGCCAAGATCGCATGACAGCTGAAATCTCTGGAAACACCATATATTTT	CASSQDRMTAEISGNTIYF
NA	TRBV6-2/TRBV6-3	TRBJ2-2	NA	TGTGCCAGCAGTCCGGGACTCCCGGACACCGGGGAGCTGTTTTTT	CASSPGLPDTGELFF
NA	TRBV20-1	TRBJ1-1	NA	TGCAGTGCCTCCGGGGGGATGAACACTGAAGCTTTCTTT	CSASGGMNTEAFF
NA	TRBV7-2	TRBJ1-5	NA	TGTGCCAGCAGCCCCCAGGCGAGCCAGCCCCAGCATTTT	CASSPQASQPQHF
NA	TRBV6-1	TRBJ1-1	NA	TGTGCCAGCAGACCACCCACGGGACGCCAGAACACTGAAGCTTTCTTT	CASRPPTGRQNTEAFF
TRBD1	TRBV5-1	TRBJ1-2	NA	TGCGCCAGCAGCCCAGACAGGGCCAGGGGCTACACCTTC	CASSPDRARGYTF
NA	TRBV27	TRBJ1-5	NA	TGTGCCAGCAGTCCGCCCGGTGGAATCAATCAGCCCCAGCATTTT	CASSPPGGINQPQHF
NA	TRBV6-1	TRBJ2-3	NA	TGTGCCAGCACGGCTAGCGAGCGAGATACGCAGTATTTT	CASTASERDTQYF
NA	TRBV9	TRBJ2-1	once	TGTGCCAGCAGCGAACGGGCCTCCTACAATGAGCAGTTCTTC	CASSERASYNEQFF
NA	TRBV7-8	TRBJ1-1	NA	TGTGCCAGCAGCTTAGTAGACAGTACGGCTGAAGCTTTCTTT	CASSLVDSTAEAFF
NA	TRBV28	TRBJ2-7	NA	TGTGCCAGCCATCAAACGGGACGAAGCTCCTACGAGCAGTACTTC	CASHQTGRSSYEQYF
TRBD1	TRBV20-1	TRBJ1-2	NA	TGCAGTGCTAACCGGGACAGGGGGGCTTATGGCTACACCTTC	CSANRDRGAYGYTF
NA	TRBV5-8	TRBJ2-7	NA	TGTGCCAGCAGCTATTACAGGGTGGACGAGCAGTACTTC	CASSYYRVDEQYF
NA	TRBV15	TRBJ2-1	NA	TGTGCCACCAGCAGAGCGAGGGTCTCCTACAATGAGCAGTTCTTC	CATSRARVSYNEQFF
NA	TRBV24-1	TRBJ2-1	NA	TGTGCCACCAGTGATTTAAGCGAGCAGTTCTTC	CATSDLSEQFF
NA	TRBV11-2	TRBJ2-7	NA	TGTGCCAGCAGCTCATTAGAAAACGAGCAGTACTTC	CASSSLENEQYF
NA	TRBV29-1	TRBJ2-7	NA	TGCAGCGTTGACGTCGGCTACGAGCAGTACTTC	CSVDVGYEQYF
NA	TRBV7-9	TRBJ1-1	NA	TGTGCCAGCACCTCGCAGGGAGACACTGAAGCTTTCTTT	CASTSQGDTEAFF
TRBD2	TRBV6-5	TRBJ2-7	NA	TGTGCCACTTGGGGGGGAGGCTACGAGCAGTACTTC	CATWGGGYEQYF
TRBD1	TRBV3-1	TRBJ1-1	NA	TGTGCCAGCAGCTTTCGGGGACAGGGGCCGAACACTGAAGCTTTCTTT	CASSFRGQGPNTEAFF
NA	TRBV4-1	TRBJ1-2	NA	TGCGCCAGCAGCCGCGGAGTTGACAGTTTGGTTGGCTACACCTTC	CASSRGVDSLVGYTF